Below are 30 T cell receptor beta chains sequenced from a single sample in a study of response to subunit inactivated influenza vaccine. Via MiXCR, TCRdb re-called the RT-PCR reads, giving one row per CDR3 protein. The table shows under 200,000 distinct CDR3 sequences, with roughly 12% occurring only once. This sample was shared with a second study, whose subject was T cells expressing NK-cell markers. As that report states: Beta-chain TCR cDNA was generated via 5'RACE template switching with UMIs.

The sequences come from CD8+ T cells sorted from PBMCs, collected about 12 days after vaccination. Receptors originate from a man in his fifties who received an inactivated influenza vaccine.

This clonotype has at least ten counts. This chain uses TRBV3-1 with TRBJ2-1; the match to TRBD2 covers 10 bases. This CDR3 comprises 15 residues. The V gene's germline CDR1 is LGHDT and CDR2 YNNKEL (reference sequence). After removal of 6 bases from V and 7 bases from J, the junction contained 9 bases not matched to a gene. The CDR3 is CASRDIAGGHNEQFF. The CDR3 DNA reads as TGTGCCAGCAGAGATATAGCGGGAGGACATAATGAGCAGTTCTTC.

This clonotype was seen only a few times. This chain joins TRBV2 and TRBJ2-7; 10 positions match TRBD1. The CDR3 covers 17 residues. Trimming cost V 2 bases and J 5 bases; bases outside gene matches: 12. Per the germline V gene, CDR1 is SNHLY and CDR2 is FYNNEI. CDR3 amino acids: CASSEKRTGGTLHEQYF. The CDR3 nucleotides read TGTGCCAGCAGTGAAAAGAGGACAGGGGGAACACTCCACGAGCAGTACTTC.

This clonotype showed up many times. V is TRBV29-1 and J is TRBJ2-3; either TRBD1 or TRBD2 may supply D (5 bases each). V was trimmed by 5 bases and J by 4 bases, leaving 10 bases between them. Germline assignment: CDR1 SQVTM and CDR2 ANQGSEA. This CDR3 comprises 12 residues. The CDR3 coding sequence is TGCAGCGTTCCTCAGGGAGCAGATACGCAGTATTTT. Its protein product is CSVPQGADTQYF.

In this sample, this clonotype turned up once. The rearrangement links TRBV11-2 to TRBJ2-7; the match to TRBD1 covers 8 bases. V was pared by 3 bases and J by 2 bases, with 3 bases of the junction left unmatched. The CDR3 sequence is 14 residues long. Germline V gene lookup returns CDR1 SGHAT and CDR2 FQNNGV. This chain's CDR3 is CASSFYRGAYEQYF. DNA of the CDR3: TGTGCCAGCAGCTTTTACAGGGGGGCCTACGAGCAGTACTTC.

This clonotype turned up a few times. The chain uses TRBV28 and TRBJ2-2, with TRBD2 as a possible D gene (5 bases). V was clipped by 4 bases and J by 4 bases, with 10 bases between them. The CDR3 is 14 amino acids. CDR1 is MDHEN and CDR2 is SYDVKM in the germline V gene. Here the CDR3 reads CASSSTRGTGELFF. The CDR3 region has the DNA TGTGCCAGCAGTTCTACCCGGGGCACCGGGGAGCTGTTTTTT.

This clonotype was counted only a few times. As DNA, the CDR3 is TGTGCCAGCAGCCCTCGGGTTAAGGGAGCAGATACGCAGTATTTT. This gives the protein CASSPRVKGADTQYF. V and J are TRBV7-9 and TRBJ2-3; weak D call: TRBD2 (5 bases). There are 15 residues in the CDR3. CDR1 and CDR2 from the germline V gene are SEHNR and FQNEAQ (reference sequence). Deletions cut 5 bases from V and 4 bases from J, with 16 bases between. Looking up the rest from reference TRBV7-9 and TRBJ2-3 gives the full variable domain: DTGVSQNPRHKITKRGQNVTFRCDPISEHNRLYWYRQTLGQGPEFLTYFQNEAQLEKSRLLSDRFSAERPKGSFSTLEIQRTEQGDSAMYLCASSPRVKGADTQYFGPGTRLTVL.

This clonotype was picked up a small number of times. The chain employs TRBV12-3 or TRBV12-4 and TRBJ2-3, with D maybe TRBD2 (6 bases). CDR3 size: 15 residues. The V and J ends lost 5 bases and 0 bases respectively, with 12 bases between them. CDR3 protein: CASSTWDSSTDTQYF. The CDR3 DNA is TGTGCCAGCAGTACCTGGGACTCGAGCACAGATACGCAGTATTTT.

This chain links TRBV4-1 with TRBJ2-1; D is unresolved. This CDR3 has 14 residues. Germline V lookup: CDR1 MGHRA, CDR2 YSYEKL. The V end was cut by 0 bases, the J end by 1 base, with 4 bases between. The DNA of the CDR3 is TGCGCCAGCAGCCAAGATGCGTCCTACAATGAGCAGTTCTTC. The encoded protein is CASSQDASYNEQFF.

The chain joins TRBV30 to TRBJ2-3; D uncertain. Looked up from germline, CDR1 is GTSNPN and CDR2 is SVGIG (reference sequence). This CDR3 is 14 amino acids long. V shed 0 bases and J shed 3 bases, with 10 bases lying between them. The CDR3 loop is CAWSVLGITDTQYF. As DNA, the CDR3 is TGTGCCTGGAGTGTACTGGGAATAACAGATACGCAGTATTTT.

The rearrangement uses TRBV9 and TRBJ2-2; tentatively, D is TRBD2 (5 bases). Trimming pared 0 bases from V and 3 bases from J, leaving 9 bases between. The CDR3 runs to 15 residues. Germline V gene sequence: CDR1 SGDLS, CDR2 YYNGEE. CDR3 region: CASSVGASHTGELFF. As DNA, the CDR3 is TGTGCCAGCAGCGTAGGGGCTAGCCACACCGGGGAGCTGTTTTTT.

The chain uses TRBV28 and TRBJ1-5, with a weak D call TRBD1 (6 bases). This CDR3 contains 14 residues. Germline lookup yields CDR1 MDHEN and CDR2 SYDVKM. The V end lost 4 bases, the J end lost 4 bases, and 11 bases lay between the germline ends. In DNA form, the CDR3 reads TGTGCCAGCAGTTGGGGAACAGGGAATCAGCCCCAGCATTTT. Its translation is CASSWGTGNQPQHF.

The genes are TRBV7-6 and TRBJ1-6, with D unresolved. The CDR3 loop spans 16 amino acids. Trimming stripped 5 bases from V and 9 bases from J, with 20 bases between. The germline gives CDR1 SGHVS, CDR2 FNYEAQ. The CDR3 bases are TGTGCCAGCAGCGAGGAGTACGCTGGGGATGGTTCACCCCTCCACTTT. Translating gives CASSEEYAGDGSPLHF.

The chain combines TRBV7-9 with TRBJ2-5, with 10 nucleotides matching TRBD2. The germline gives CDR1 SEHNR, CDR2 FQNEAQ (reference sequence). The CDR3 spans 15 residues. V lost 2 bases and J lost 4; bases outside the gene matches: 4. CDR3 nucleotides: TGTGCCAGCAGCTTACTAGCGGGAGAAGTAGAGACCCAGTACTTC. This sequence encodes CASSLLAGEVETQYF.

V is TRBV7-2 and J is TRBJ1-2, with TRBD1 as a possible D gene (6 bases). Deletions cut 0 bases from V and 2 bases from J, with 16 bases between. Germline assignment: CDR1 SGHTA and CDR2 FQGNSA. The length of the CDR3 is 17 residues. CDR3 nucleotides: TGTGCCAGCAGCTTAGCGCGAGCAGGGGAGGAAAACTATGGCTACACCTTC. It translates to CASSLARAGEENYGYTF. Drawing the rest from reference TRBV7-2 and TRBJ1-2, the complete variable domain is GAGVSQSPSNKVTEKGKDVELRCDPISGHTALYWYRQSLGQGLEFLIYFQGNSAPDKSGLPSDRFSAERTGGSVSTLTIQRTQQEDSAVYLCASSLARAGEENYGYTFGSGTRLTVV.

This clonotype was picked up a small number of times. The chain combines TRBV28 with TRBJ2-1; 7 bases are a match to TRBD2. This CDR3 is 14 amino acids long. Germline CDR1 is MDHEN and CDR2 is SYDVKM. V lost 9 bases and J lost 2; bases outside the gene matches: 7. In DNA, the CDR3 is TGTGCCAGTCTGGGCCTAGCGGCCTACAATGAGCAGTTCTTC. Its protein is CASLGLAAYNEQFF.

This clonotype was picked up many times. V is TRBV5-5 and J is TRBJ2-2; weak D call: TRBD1 (5 bases). The length of the CDR3 is 14 residues. The V end lost 7 bases, the J end lost 1 base, and 11 bases lay between the germline ends. The germline V gene encodes CDR1 SGHKS and CDR2 YYEKEE (reference sequence). The CDR3 reads CASQQGWNTGELFF. For the CDR3, the DNA is TGTGCCAGCCAGCAGGGATGGAACACCGGGGAGCTGTTTTTT.

Regarding this clonotype: The junction does not match germline at one end; this may be a read error. The chain has TRBV12-3 or TRBV12-4 and TRBJ2-7; a weak D match, TRBD1 (5 bases). CDR3 length equals 17 residues. The CDR3 region is CASSFVKGQTTSDEQYF. In DNA, the CDR3 is TGTGCCAGCAGTTTCGTGAAGGGGCAGACGACCTCCGACGAGCAGTACTTC.

This clonotype showed up many times. The chain uses TRBV29-1 and TRBJ2-1, with TRBD2 matching over 8 bases. Germline loops: CDR1 SQVTM, CDR2 ANQGSEA. The V and J ends lost 7 bases and 1 base, in that order; junction bases with no gene match: 15. This CDR3 is built from 17 residues. Written as DNA, the CDR3 is TGCAGCGGCCAATTAAGGGGACGGGAGGGGTCCTACAATGAGCAGTTCTTC. It specifies CSGQLRGREGSYNEQFF.

This clonotype appeared a few times. This sequence joins TRBV6-2 or TRBV6-3 and TRBJ1-5; TRBD1 is a possible D gene (6 bases). The V end lost 2 bases, the J end lost 5 bases, and 10 bases lay between the germline ends. The germline CDR1 and CDR2 sequences are MNHEY and SVGEGT. The CDR3 consists of 14 residues. The CDR3: CASSYGGADQPQHF. DNA of the CDR3: TGTGCCAGCAGTTACGGGGGGGCCGATCAGCCCCAGCATTTT.

This clonotype was seen more than once but under ten times. This chain joins TRBV6-1 and TRBJ1-1; 7 bases align to TRBD1. CDR1 is MNHNS, CDR2 SASEGT, per germline. This CDR3 contains 15 residues. Trimming at V came to 6 bases and at J to 1 base, leaving 8 bases not matched to a gene. The CDR3 bases are TGTGCCAGCAGACCTCCCGGGACAGCGAACACTGAAGCTTTCTTT. Its translation: CASRPPGTANTEAFF.

The chain employs TRBV6-6 and TRBJ2-7; a possible D gene is TRBD2 (6 bases). The germline V gene has CDR1 MNHNY and CDR2 SVGAGI (reference sequence). Trimming took 6 bases from V and 7 from J, leaving 16 bases between them. The CDR3 runs to 13 residues. The CDR3 nucleotides are TGTGCCAGCAGCTACCAAGGGACTCTAGAGCAGTACTTC. Its translation: CASSYQGTLEQYF.

This clonotype was detected only a few times. V and J are TRBV29-1 and TRBJ2-7; a weak D match, TRBD1 (6 bases). CDR1 and CDR2 from the germline V gene are SQVTM and ANQGSEA. The CDR3 has 15 amino acids. V lost 6 bases to trimming and J lost 3 bases, with 21 bases between them. The chain's CDR3 is CSVYDGTSSNYEQYF. The CDR3, as DNA: TGCAGCGTCTATGACGGGACATCTTCGAACTACGAGCAGTACTTC.

The rearrangement uses TRBV10-3 and TRBJ2-1; D might be TRBD2 (6 bases). Germline lookup yields CDR1 ENHRY and CDR2 SYGVKD. V dropped 6 bases and J dropped 5 bases, with 17 bases sitting between them. CDR3 size: 15 residues. CDR3 nucleotides: TGTGCCATCAGGGGAACGGACTGGGAGGACAATGAGCAGTTCTTC. It is translated as CAIRGTDWEDNEQFF.

This clonotype has a handful of counts. This rearrangement joins TRBV7-8 to TRBJ1-1; the D gene is possibly TRBD1 (6 bases). The length of the CDR3 is 16 residues. V was trimmed by 1 base and J by 1 base, leaving 13 bases between them. The germline V gene has CDR1 SGHVS and CDR2 FQNEAQ. CDR3 protein: CASSLGTGARNTEAFF. The CDR3, as DNA: TGTGCCAGCAGCTTAGGCACGGGGGCGAGGAACACTGAAGCTTTCTTT.

The gene calls are TRBV7-2 and TRBJ2-7, with a possible D match to TRBD2 (6 bases). CDR1 and CDR2 (germline): SGHTA, FQGNSA. The V gene lost 2 bases and the J gene lost 6 bases, with 14 bases spanning the gap. The CDR3 has 14 amino acids. CDR3 bases: TGTGCCAGCAGCTTATTGCCGGGAGCGGGCGAGCAGTACTTC. Protein product: CASSLLPGAGEQYF.

This clonotype showed up just a few times. The chain recombines TRBV6-2 or TRBV6-3 with TRBJ2-7; 9 bases match TRBD2. CDR3 size: 16 residues. The J segment lost 6 bases and the V segment lost 4 bases, leaving 13 bases of the junction unmatched. Germline V CDR1 and CDR2: MNHEY, SVGEGT. The CDR3 reads CASSLTDEGLASEQYF. The DNA for the CDR3 is TGTGCCAGCAGTTTAACTGATGAGGGACTAGCCTCCGAGCAGTACTTC.

This clonotype turned up a few times. This chain joins TRBV12-3 or TRBV12-4 and TRBJ2-7; 12 nucleotides match TRBD1. CDR3 length: 16 amino acids. J lost 6 bases, V lost 5 bases, and 11 bases had no gene match. Here the CDR3 DNA reads TGTGCCAGCAGTGGGGATGGGGACAGGGGGCTCTTCGAGCAGTACTTC. This translates into CASSGDGDRGLFEQYF.

The CDR3, as DNA: TGTGCCAGCAGCCAAGGTGTCGGGGAGGGGGAGACCCAGTACTTC. Translation gives CASSQGVGEGETQYF. The chain joins TRBV3-1 to TRBJ2-5; 7 nucleotides agree with TRBD2. Losses at the gene ends were 1 base for V and 5 bases for J; bases not matched to a gene: 7. Germline assignment: CDR1 LGHDT and CDR2 YNNKEL (reference sequence). The CDR3 is 15 residues long.

The chain employs TRBV25-1 and TRBJ1-1; D unresolved. This CDR3 spans 13 amino acids. The germline V gene has CDR1 MGHDK and CDR2 SYGVNS. V was pared by 5 bases and J by 2 bases, with 9 bases between. The CDR3 region has the DNA TGTGCCAGCAGTTACAACAGAAACACTGAAGCTTTCTTT. Its protein product is CASSYNRNTEAFF.

This clonotype showed up many times. This chain links TRBV7-9 with TRBJ2-1; TRBD2 matches at 10 bases. The CDR3 is made up of 14 amino acids. Germline CDR1 reads SEHNR; CDR2 reads FQNEAQ (reference sequence). V gave up 3 bases and J gave up 8 bases; unmatched junction bases: 4. CDR3 sequence: CASSFLAGVDEQFF. CDR3 DNA sequence: TGTGCCAGCAGCTTTCTAGCGGGAGTTGATGAGCAGTTCTTC.